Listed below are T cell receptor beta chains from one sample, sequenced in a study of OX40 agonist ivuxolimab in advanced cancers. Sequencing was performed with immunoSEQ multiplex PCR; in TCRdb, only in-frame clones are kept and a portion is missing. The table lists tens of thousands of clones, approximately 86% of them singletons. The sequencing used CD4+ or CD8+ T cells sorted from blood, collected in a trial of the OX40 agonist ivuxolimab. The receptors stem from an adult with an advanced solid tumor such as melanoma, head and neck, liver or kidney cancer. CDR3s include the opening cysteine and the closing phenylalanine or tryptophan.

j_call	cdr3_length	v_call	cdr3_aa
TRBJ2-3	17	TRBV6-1	CASSGWVRTGGTDTQYF
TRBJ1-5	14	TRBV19	CASSGTGGRQPQHF
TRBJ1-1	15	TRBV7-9	CASSLVGAMNTEAFF
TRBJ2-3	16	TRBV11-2	CASSLGEAHDTDTQYF
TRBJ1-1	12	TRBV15	CATSIGGLEAFF
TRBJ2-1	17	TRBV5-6	CASSTGGPLSSYNEQFF
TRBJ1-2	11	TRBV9	CASIGGYGYTF
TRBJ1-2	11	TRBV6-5	CASSLGRGYTF
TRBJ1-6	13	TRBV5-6	CASSSSRDSGRHF
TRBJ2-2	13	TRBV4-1	CASSREGTGELFF
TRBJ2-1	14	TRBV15	CATRRGGTYNEQFF
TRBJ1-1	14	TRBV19	CASSISTGWTEAFF
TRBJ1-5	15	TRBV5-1	CASSLKGLRKEPQHF
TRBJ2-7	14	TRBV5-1	CASSLRAGSYEQYF
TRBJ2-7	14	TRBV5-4	CASSPATTRNEQYF
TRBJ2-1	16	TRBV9	CASSPRLAGSYNEQFF
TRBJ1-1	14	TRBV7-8	CASSLDRGRTEAFF
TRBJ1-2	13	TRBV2	CASTQTGAYGYTF
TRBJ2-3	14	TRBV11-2	CASSLPGDTDTQYF
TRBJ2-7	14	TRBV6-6	CASSLPGRGVEQYF
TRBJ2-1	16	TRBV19	CASSPGTSGAYNEQFF
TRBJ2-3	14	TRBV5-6	CASSSPRGTDTQYF
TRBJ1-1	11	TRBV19	CASSAGGEAFF
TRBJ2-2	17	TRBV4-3	CASSQGTIRGRAGELFF